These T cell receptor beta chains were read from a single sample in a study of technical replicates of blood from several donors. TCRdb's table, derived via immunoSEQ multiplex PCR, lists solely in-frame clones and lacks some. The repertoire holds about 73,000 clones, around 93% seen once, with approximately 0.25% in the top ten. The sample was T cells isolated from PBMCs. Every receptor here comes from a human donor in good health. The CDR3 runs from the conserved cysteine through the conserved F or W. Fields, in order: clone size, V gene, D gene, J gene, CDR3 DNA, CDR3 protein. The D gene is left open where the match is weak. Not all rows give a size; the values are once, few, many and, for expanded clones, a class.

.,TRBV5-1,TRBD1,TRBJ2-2,TGCGCCAGCGGACAGGCCGGGGAGCTGTTTTTT,CASGQAGELFF
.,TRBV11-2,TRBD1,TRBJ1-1,TGTGCCAGCAGCTTTTTTGACCTGGCCTCTCCACAGGGGACTGAAGCTTTCTTT,CASSFFDLASPQGTEAFF
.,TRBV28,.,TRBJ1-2,TGTGCCAGCAGATCTAGACAGCCACCGACCAATGGCTACACCTTC,CASRSRQPPTNGYTF
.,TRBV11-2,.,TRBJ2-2,TGTGCCAGCAGCTTCCTAGTGGTAGAGGGGGGGGCAACCGGGGAGCTGTTTTTT,CASSFLVVEGGATGELFF
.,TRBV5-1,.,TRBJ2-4,TGCGCCAGCAGCCCGGCCAGAGGAGGGGACAAAAACATTCAGTACTTC,CASSPARGGDKNIQYF
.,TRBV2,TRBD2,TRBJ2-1,TGTGCCAGCAGTGAAGCGCTTCGGGGGGAAGAGCAGTTCTTC,CASSEALRGEEQFF
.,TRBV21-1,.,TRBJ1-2,TGTGCCAGCACCTGGATGGGACAATGTGGCTACACCTTC,CASTWMGQCGYTF
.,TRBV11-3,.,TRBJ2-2,TGTGCCAGCAGCTTAGGGGGAGTGGAGAACGCGAACACCGGGGAGCTGTTTTTT,CASSLGGVENANTGELFF
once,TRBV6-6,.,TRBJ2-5,TGTGCCAGCAGTTACTACAGGCAACAAGAGACCCAGTACTTC,CASSYYRQQETQYF
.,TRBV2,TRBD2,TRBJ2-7,TGTGCCAGCAGCCCTAGCGGGGGGCGCTACGAGCAGTACTTC,CASSPSGGRYEQYF
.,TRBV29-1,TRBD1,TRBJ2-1,TGCAGCGTTGAGGGGCAGGGGGCATCGGGTTCCTACAATGAGCAGTTCTTC,CSVEGQGASGSYNEQFF
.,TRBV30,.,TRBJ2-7,TGTGCCCTGGGGGAGGCCCCCGGCCTGGAGCAGTACTTC,CALGEAPGLEQYF
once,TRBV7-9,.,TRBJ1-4,TGTGCCAGCAGTTTACAGGGTGCAACTAATGAAAAACTGTTTTTT,CASSLQGATNEKLFF
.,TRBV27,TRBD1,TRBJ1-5,TGTGCCAGCAGTCCTCAGGGACAGAGCAATCAGCCCCAGCATTTT,CASSPQGQSNQPQHF
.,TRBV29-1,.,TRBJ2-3,TGCAGCGTTTTAGAGTGGGGCCACAGCACAGATACGCAGTATTTT,CSVLEWGHSTDTQYF
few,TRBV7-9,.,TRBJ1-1,TGTGCCAGCAGCCTCTTCGGAGGGGATACTGAAGCTTTCTTT,CASSLFGGDTEAFF
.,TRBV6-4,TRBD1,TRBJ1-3,TGTGCCAGCAGTGACGGGACAGGGCCGGGAAACACCATATATTTT,CASSDGTGPGNTIYF
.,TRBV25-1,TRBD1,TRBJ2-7,TGTGCCAGCAGTGACGACAGGGACCTTACTTACTACGAGCAGTACTTC,CASSDDRDLTYYEQYF
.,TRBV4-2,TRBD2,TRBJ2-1,TGTGCCAGCAGCCAAGATTGGGGGAGGGCCCCCAATGAGCAGTTCTTC,CASSQDWGRAPNEQFF
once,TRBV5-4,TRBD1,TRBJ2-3,TGTGCCAGCAGCCCGCCGGGACAGATCACAGATACGCAGTATTTT,CASSPPGQITDTQYF
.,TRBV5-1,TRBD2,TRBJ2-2,TGCGCCAGCACCGGGGGGAGAGGAACCGGGGAGCTGTTTTTT,CASTGGRGTGELFF
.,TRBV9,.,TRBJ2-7,TGTGCCAGCAGCTGGGGAGGGGGTCGGGACGAGCAGTACTTC,CASSWGGGRDEQYF
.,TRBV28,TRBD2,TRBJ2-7,TGTGCCAGCAGTCCCCCAGCAGCGGGAGGCCTTCAAGGAACCTACGAGCAGTACTTC,CASSPPAAGGLQGTYEQYF
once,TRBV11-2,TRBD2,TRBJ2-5,TGTGCCAGCAGCTCCCTACCTAGCGGGAGAAGGCAAGAGACCCAGTACTTC,CASSSLPSGRRQETQYF
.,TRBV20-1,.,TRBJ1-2,TGCAGTGCCCCGAAGGAGGGCTTCTTC,CSAPKEGFF
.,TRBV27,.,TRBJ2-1,TGTGCCAGCACCCCGGGGGGCGATGAGCAGTTCTTC,CASTPGGDEQFF
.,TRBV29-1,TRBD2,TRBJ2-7,TGCAGCGTTGAATGGGCGGCTAGCGGGAGGGCCCGGGGCGAGCAGTACTTC,CSVEWAASGRARGEQYF
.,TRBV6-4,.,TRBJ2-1,TGTGCCAGCAGTGACTCAACAGACTACAATGAGCAGTTCTTC,CASSDSTDYNEQFF
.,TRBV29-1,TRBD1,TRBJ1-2,TGCAGCGTACAAGACCCAGGGGGATCTGGAGGCTACACCTTC,CSVQDPGGSGGYTF
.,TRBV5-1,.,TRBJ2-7,TGCGCCAGCAGCCCCAAGGGGAACTACGAGCAGTACTTC,CASSPKGNYEQYF
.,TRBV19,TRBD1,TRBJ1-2,TGTGCCAGTAGTACTCAAGGACAGGGAGGCGGCTACACCTTC,CASSTQGQGGGYTF
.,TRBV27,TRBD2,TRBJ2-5,TGTGCCAGCAGCTCCTTTAGCGGGAAGTGGGAGACCCAGTACTTC,CASSSFSGKWETQYF
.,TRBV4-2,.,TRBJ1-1,TGTGCCAGCAGCCAAGAATCGGGGAGTGACACTGAAGCTTTCTTT,CASSQESGSDTEAFF
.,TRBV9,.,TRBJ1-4,TGTGCCAGCAGCCTCCTGGCAGGTGCAACTAATGAAAAACTGTTTTTT,CASSLLAGATNEKLFF
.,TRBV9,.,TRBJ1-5,TGTGCCAGCAGCGTCTCGGGGGGAGGCAATCAGCCCCAGCATTTT,CASSVSGGGNQPQHF
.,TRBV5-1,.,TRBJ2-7,TGCGCCAGCAGCTTGGACGGTGTGCTGTACTTC,CASSLDGVLYF
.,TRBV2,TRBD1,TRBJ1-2,TGTGCCAGAGGACAGGGGAAGGGTAACTATGGCTACACCTTC,CARGQGKGNYGYTF
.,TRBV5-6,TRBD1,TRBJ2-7,TGTGCCAGCAGGGGGACAGGGGATGGCTACGAGCAGTACTTC,CASRGTGDGYEQYF
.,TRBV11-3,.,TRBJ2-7,TGTGCCAGCAGCGGTCGGGGGAACGAGCAGTACTTC,CASSGRGNEQYF
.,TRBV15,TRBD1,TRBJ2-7,TGTGCCACCAGCAGAGACAGGGGGCCCTACGAGCAGTACTTC,CATSRDRGPYEQYF
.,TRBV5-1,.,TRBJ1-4,TGCGCCAGCAGCTTGATGGCAGGGGCTGAAAAACTGTTTTTT,CASSLMAGAEKLFF